This entry concerns a single T cell receptor (beta chain). The data were obtained in a study of OX40 agonist ivuxolimab in advanced cancers. Repertoires were generated with immunoSEQ multiplex PCR, while TCRdb's copy carries only in-frame clones and drops some. Counted here are fewer than 55,000 clones, 75% to 85% occurring once; the ten biggest clones make up 0.6% to 0.8%. The V gene lost 8 bases and the J gene lost 0 bases, with 8 bases spanning the gap. Germline lookup yields CDR1 SGHTA and CDR2 FQGNSA. The CDR3 has 13 amino acids. The chain links TRBV7-2 to TRBJ1-5, with unresolved D. The material sequenced was CD4+ or CD8+ T cells sorted from blood, taken in a trial of the OX40 agonist ivuxolimab. This sequence was found in an adult with an advanced solid tumor such as melanoma, head and neck, liver or kidney cancer. In nucleotides, the CDR3 is TGTGCCAGCCGCCTAAATAGCAATCAGCCCCAGCATTTT. As protein: CASRLNSNQPQHF.